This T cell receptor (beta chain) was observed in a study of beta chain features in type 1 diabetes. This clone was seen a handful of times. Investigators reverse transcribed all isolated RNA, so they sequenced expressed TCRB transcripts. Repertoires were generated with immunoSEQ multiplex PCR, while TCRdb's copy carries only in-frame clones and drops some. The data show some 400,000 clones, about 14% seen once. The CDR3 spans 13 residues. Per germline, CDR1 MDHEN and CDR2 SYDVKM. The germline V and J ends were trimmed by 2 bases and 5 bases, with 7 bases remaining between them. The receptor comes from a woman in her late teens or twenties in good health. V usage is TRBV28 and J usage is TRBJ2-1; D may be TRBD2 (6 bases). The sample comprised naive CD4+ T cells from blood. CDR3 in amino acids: CASSLGGDNEQFF. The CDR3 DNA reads TGTGCCAGCAGTTTAGGCGGGGACAATGAGCAGTTCTTC.